This T cell receptor (beta chain) is from a study of molecular identifiers for immune sequencing clone quantification. Naive CD8 T cells underwent sorting with the CD8+CD4-CCR7+CD45RA+ definition. This CDR3 has 15 residues. V was cut by 0 bases and J by 3 bases, with 11 bases left in between. CDR1 is KGHSH and CDR2 is LQKENI in the germline V gene. This clonotype was detected a few times. Its antigen is undetermined. Study-wide findings and caveats: Clones that had above 20 RNA copies took up over 98% of effector molecules but under 1% in naive cells.

One entry per CDR3 protein results from TCRdb running MiXCR on the PCR reads. The table lists approximately 680,000 distinct CDR3 sequences, 25% of them singletons. Material for sequencing was naive CD8+ T cells from blood, with Jurkat cell RNA spiked in. Noted subset: FACS-sorted CD8+CD4-CCR7+CD45RA+ naive T cells. This clonotype was obtained from a human donor in good health. Some libraries in this study had Jurkat cell RNA spiked in. The V and J genes are TRBV18 and TRBJ1-1; weak D call: TRBD1 (6 bases). DNA for the CDR3: TGTGCCAGCTCACCACCGGATACAGGGTACACTGAAGCTTTCTTT. Translated, it gives CASSPPDTGYTEAFF.